The 4 T cell receptor beta chains in this list originate from one sample, sequenced in a study of siplizumab effects on memory and regulatory T cells. TCRdb's copy holds only in-frame clones and misses some; the assay was immunoSEQ multiplex PCR. The data contain 100,000 or so clones, around 90% of them singletons. Sequenced sample: CD4+ T cells sorted from blood. All receptors come from a human donor in good health. Some clones in this sample may be carry-over from other donors' samples.

The rearrangement uses TRBV7-9 and TRBJ2-5; D possibly corresponds to TRBD1 (6 bases). V was cut by 3 bases and J by 2 bases, with 10 bases left in between. From germline, CDR1 is SEHNR and CDR2 FQNEAQ (reference sequence). CDR3 length: 14 amino acids. As DNA, the CDR3 is TGTGCCAGCAGCTTTCTCGACAGGCAAGAGACCCAGTACTTC. This translates into CASSFLDRQETQYF. The complete variable domain, with remaining parts taken from reference TRBV7-9 and TRBJ2-5, reads DTGVSQNPRHKITKRGQNVTFRCDPISEHNRLYWYRQTLGQGPEFLTYFQNEAQLEKSRLLSDRFSAERPKGSFSTLEIQRTEQGDSAMYLCASSFLDRQETQYFGPGTRLLVL.

The chain carries TRBV11-2 and TRBJ2-1, with D maybe TRBD2 (7 bases). The germline V and J ends were trimmed by 5 bases and 4 bases, with 18 bases remaining between them. The CDR3 contains 16 residues. CDR1 and CDR2 (germline): SGHAT, FQNNGV. CDR3 DNA: TGTGCCAGCAGCGGAGGCGGGGGCACGACTTACAATGAGCAGTTCTTC. This gives the protein CASSGGGGTTYNEQFF.

The V call is TRBV2, the J call TRBJ2-1; 8 bases fit TRBD2. Germline CDR1 and CDR2: SNHLY and FYNNEI. The CDR3 runs 15 residues. V lost 6 bases and J lost 5; bases outside the gene matches: 9. As DNA, the CDR3 is TGTGCCAGCAGCCGCACCGGGACTAGGAACAATGAGCAGTTCTTC. Its protein is CASSRTGTRNNEQFF.

The chain joins TRBV30 to TRBJ2-2, with unresolved D. Trimming removed 7 bases from V and 11 bases from J, with 20 bases in between. CDR1 and CDR2 from the germline V gene are GTSNPN and SVGIG (reference sequence). The CDR3 loop spans 13 amino acids. The CDR3 loop is CASAPGAVSELFF. In DNA form, the CDR3 reads TGTGCCTCAGCTCCGGGCGCCGTTAGTGAGCTGTTTTTT.